Presented here are 28 T cell receptor beta chains from one specimen sequenced in a study of OX40 agonist ivuxolimab in advanced cancers. The repertoire was sequenced with immunoSEQ multiplex PCR; TCRdb's copy has only in-frame clones and lacks some. The sample lists about 86,000 clones, 70% to 90% occurring once. The input for sequencing was CD4+ or CD8+ T cells sorted from blood, taken in a trial of the OX40 agonist ivuxolimab. These receptors were obtained from an adult with an advanced solid tumor such as melanoma, head and neck, liver or kidney cancer.

This clone occurred a few times. The chain is built from TRBV5-8 and TRBJ1-2; tentative D call: TRBD1 (5 bases). V lost 5 bases to trimming and J lost 6 bases, with 14 bases between them. The CDR3 length is 13 residues. Germline V gene lookup returns CDR1 SGHTS and CDR2 YDEGEE. DNA for the CDR3: TGTGCCAGCAGAAGGCAGGGAGGGAATGGCTACACCTTC. Translation: CASRRQGGNGYTF.

The table lists this clone with a count of one. The chain uses TRBV30 and TRBJ1-2, with TRBD1 as a possible D gene (5 bases). The CDR3 has 11 amino acids. The germline V and J ends were trimmed by 2 bases and 7 bases, with 8 bases remaining between them. CDR1 and CDR2 (germline): GTSNPN, SVGIG (reference sequence). CDR3 bases: TGTGCCTGGAGTACAGGCGGTGGCTACACCTTC. Translating gives CAWSTGGGYTF. The full variable domain, completed using reference TRBV30 and TRBJ1-2, is SQTIHQWPATLVQPVGSPLSLECTVEGTSNPNLYWYRQAAGRGLQLLFYSVGIGQISSEVPQNLSASRPQDRQFILSSKKLLLSDSGFYLCAWSTGGGYTFGSGTRLTVV.

This sequence joins TRBV6-1 and TRBJ2-1; 10 bases align to TRBD2. Trimming took 3 bases from V and 10 from J; bases not matched to a gene: 6. The CDR3 is made up of 14 amino acids. The germline V gene has CDR1 MNHNS and CDR2 SASEGT. The CDR3, as DNA: TGTGCCAGCAGTGATCTAGCGGGAGACAGGGAGCAGTTCTTC. It yields the protein CASSDLAGDREQFF.

This rearrangement joins TRBV7-3 to TRBJ2-5; the D gene is possibly TRBD1 (7 bases). The better agreement between TRBJ2-7 and the DNA end casts doubt on the J call. This CDR3 comprises 13 residues. Per germline, CDR1 SGHTA and CDR2 FQGTGA. CDR3 amino acids: CASSPQGGPEQYF. The CDR3 coding sequence is TGTGCCAGCAGCCCCCAGGGGGGACCCGAGCAGTACTTC.

The V gene is TRBV28, the J gene TRBJ2-2; the match to TRBD1 covers 10 bases. The CDR3 is 17 amino acids. V dropped 3 bases and J dropped 4; count of bases not matched to a gene: 8. CDR1 and CDR2 (germline): MDHEN, SYDVKM. CDR3 loop: CASSFPPDRGGTGELFF. DNA for the CDR3: TGTGCCAGCAGTTTCCCCCCGGACAGGGGGGGCACCGGGGAGCTGTTTTTT.

The chain employs TRBV5-6 and TRBJ2-2, with a weak D call TRBD1 (6 bases). Per germline, CDR1 SGHDT and CDR2 YYEEEE. Trimming cost V 5 bases and J 5 bases, with 19 bases left between them. The CDR3 has 16 amino acids. CDR3 nucleotide sequence: TGTGCCAGCAGGCCTAACAGGGTAGCAAGGACCGGGGAGCTGTTTTTT. This translates into CASRPNRVARTGELFF.

This clone came up a few times. The genes are TRBV2 and TRBJ1-5; the D is unclear. In germline, CDR1 is SNHLY, CDR2 FYNNEI. The V end lost 4 bases, the J end lost 7 bases, and 5 bases lay between the germline ends. This CDR3 spans 11 amino acids. The chain's CDR3 is CASSADQPQHF. CDR3 in DNA: TGTGCCAGCAGTGCGGACCAGCCCCAGCATTTT.

CDR3: CASSRSRGLLNYGYTF. The CDR3 nucleotides read TGTGCCAGCAGTCGATCCCGGGGACTCCTTAACTATGGCTACACCTTC. The V gene is TRBV28, the J gene TRBJ1-2; a possible D gene is TRBD1 (5 bases). CDR3 size: 16 residues. Germline V lookup: CDR1 MDHEN, CDR2 SYDVKM. Trimming shortened V by 5 bases and J by 1 base, and 17 bases separated the two germline ends.

The genes are TRBV6-1 and TRBJ2-7; TRBD1 aligns across 9 bases. The CDR3 spans 15 residues. V lost 4 bases, J lost 0 bases, and 4 bases stayed unmatched. CDR1 is MNHNS, CDR2 SASEGT, per germline. This CDR3 is CASSVGTGISYEQYF. DNA for the CDR3: TGTGCCAGCAGTGTAGGGACAGGGATCTCCTACGAGCAGTACTTC.

The V gene is TRBV6-5, the J gene TRBJ2-7, with D possibly being TRBD1 (6 bases). This CDR3 region has 14 residues. V shed 8 bases and J shed 7 bases, with 21 bases lying between them. Per germline, CDR1 MNHEY and CDR2 SVGAGI. The CDR3 loop reads CASSLLQGALEQYF. CDR3 sequence (DNA): TGTGCCAGCTCCCTCCTACAGGGAGCTCTAGAGCAGTACTTC.

The V and J genes are TRBV11-3 and TRBJ2-1; D remains unclear. Trimming cost V 1 base and J 4 bases, with 5 bases left between them. This CDR3 has 13 residues. Per the germline V gene, CDR1 is SGHNT and CDR2 is YENEEA. The CDR3 nucleotides read TGTGCCAGCAGCTTAGGGCTTTACAATGAGCAGTTCTTC. Its protein is CASSLGLYNEQFF.

This clone was seen only once. V usage is TRBV7-3 and J usage is TRBJ1-3, with 9 bases that match TRBD1. CDR3 size: 15 residues. Germline V CDR1 and CDR2: SGHTA, FQGTGA. Trimming removed 5 bases from V and 4 bases from J; junction bases left unmatched: 6. CDR3 DNA sequence: TGTGCCAGCAGCCCCGACGGGACAGGGGGAAACACCATATATTTT. This codes for CASSPDGTGGNTIYF. Using reference TRBV7-3 and TRBJ1-3 for the parts outside the CDR3, the full variable domain is GAGVSQTPSNKVTEKGKYVELRCDPISGHTALYWYRQSLGQGPEFLIYFQGTGAADDSGLPNDRFFAVRPEGSVSTLKIQRTERGDSAVYLCASSPDGTGGNTIYFGEGSWLTVV.

This clone was picked up a small number of times. The chain carries TRBV28 and TRBJ1-1; 8 bases map to TRBD1. Germline V CDR1 and CDR2: MDHEN, SYDVKM. This CDR3 is 17 amino acids long. V lost 6 bases to trimming and J lost 0 bases; unmatched junction nucleotides: 12. CDR3 sequence (DNA): TGTGCCAGCAGCCGACACAGGGGGTCGGTCATGAACACTGAAGCTTTCTTT. Its protein product is CASSRHRGSVMNTEAFF.

CDR3 residues: CASSLGTANYGYTF. The DNA for the CDR3 is TGTGCCAGCAGCTTGGGGACAGCCAACTATGGCTACACCTTC. The gene calls are TRBV7-9 and TRBJ1-2, with 7 bases matching TRBD1. The CDR3 loop spans 14 amino acids. The germline V gene has CDR1 SEHNR and CDR2 FQNEAQ (reference sequence). V was pared by 3 bases and J by 2 bases, with 3 bases of the junction left unmatched.

The chain combines TRBV10-3 with TRBJ1-1; TRBD1 is a possible D gene (5 bases). The germline V gene has CDR1 ENHRY and CDR2 SYGVKD. Trimming removed 8 bases from V and 0 bases from J, with 16 bases in between. This CDR3 has 15 amino acids. In nucleotides, the CDR3 is TGTGCCATCGCGCCTACAGGCCCGATGAACACTGAAGCTTTCTTT. Amino acid sequence: CAIAPTGPMNTEAFF.

The chain employs TRBV28 and TRBJ1-1, with unresolved D. This CDR3 region has 13 residues. Germline V gene lookup returns CDR1 MDHEN and CDR2 SYDVKM. V was cut by 11 bases and J by 1 base, with 14 bases left in between. CDR3 protein: CAHRRGRNTEAFF. The CDR3, as DNA: TGTGCCCATAGACGGGGTAGGAACACTGAAGCTTTCTTT.

The rearrangement uses TRBV27 and TRBJ2-7; possibly TRBD1 for D (5 bases). Germline CDR1 reads MNHEY; CDR2 reads SMNVEV (reference sequence). Trimming removed 3 bases from V and 0 bases from J, with 15 bases in between. The CDR3 consists of 16 residues. CDR3 sequence (DNA): TGTGCCAGCAGTTTTGGTTCCAGGGTCGACTCCTACGAGCAGTACTTC. This encodes CASSFGSRVDSYEQYF.

This chain links TRBV28 with TRBJ2-2, with a possible D match to TRBD1 (6 bases). CDR3 length: 15 residues. Deletions cut 2 bases from V and 1 base from J, with 8 bases between. Germline CDR1 MDHEN, CDR2 SYDVKM. As DNA, the CDR3 is TGTGCCAGCAGTTTACCGACAGGGAACACCGGGGAGCTGTTTTTT. It is translated as CASSLPTGNTGELFF.

V and J are TRBV7-9 and TRBJ1-5, with unresolved D. The length of the CDR3 is 13 residues. The germline CDR1 and CDR2 sequences are SEHNR and FQNEAQ (reference sequence). V was cut by 1 base and J by 3 bases, with 4 bases left in between. DNA for the CDR3: TGTGCCAGCAGCTTAGAGGCCAATCAGCCCCAGCATTTT. Translation gives CASSLEANQPQHF.

The V call is TRBV5-1, the J call TRBJ2-1; D is uncertain. Per germline, CDR1 SGHRS and CDR2 YFSETQ. CDR3 size: 15 residues. The germline V and J ends were trimmed by 6 bases and 9 bases, with 22 bases remaining between them. DNA for the CDR3: TGCGCCAGCAACATGGACCACCATCTCATCGGTGAGCAGTTCTTC. Encoded protein: CASNMDHHLIGEQFF. Filled out from reference TRBV5-1 and TRBJ2-1, the complete variable domain reads KAGVTQTPRYLIKTRGQQVTLSCSPISGHRSVSWYQQTPGQGLQFLFEYFSETQRNKGNFPGRFSGRQFSNSRSEMNVSTLELGDSALYLCASNMDHHLIGEQFFGPGTRLTVL.

The V gene is TRBV6-5, the J gene TRBJ2-2; a possible D gene is TRBD2 (6 bases). Germline values: CDR1 MNHEY, CDR2 SVGAGI. The CDR3 totals 13 residues. V lost 6 bases, J lost 6 bases, and 11 bases lay in between. CDR3 DNA sequence: TGTGCCAGCAGACGACTAGATTCCGGGGAGCTGTTTTTT. It specifies CASRRLDSGELFF.

The chain uses TRBV11-3 and TRBJ2-3, with 8 bases matching TRBD1. From germline, CDR1 is SGHNT and CDR2 YENEEA. V shed 0 bases and J 5 bases; nucleotides not matched to a gene: 13. This CDR3 has 18 residues. For the CDR3, the DNA is TGTGCCAGCAGCTTAGAGGGGACGGACAGGGCCCGGGGAGATACGCAGTATTTT. It specifies CASSLEGTDRARGDTQYF.

For this clone: Sequence at one end of the junction differs from germline and may be a read error. V gene TRBV6-1 combines with J gene TRBJ2-2; 11 nucleotides match TRBD2. Per germline, CDR1 MNHNS and CDR2 SASEGT. This CDR3 is 15 amino acids long. The CDR3 region is CASREGTSGTGELFF. In DNA form, the CDR3 reads TGTGCCAGCAGGGAAGGGACTAGCGGCACCGGGGAGCTGTTTTTT.

The chain links TRBV7-9 to TRBJ2-2, with TRBD2 identical over 8 bases. From germline, CDR1 is SEHNR and CDR2 FQNEAQ (reference sequence). After removal of 7 bases from V and 7 bases from J, the junction contained 17 bases not matched to a gene. This CDR3 comprises 17 residues. CDR3 coding DNA: TGTGCCAGCACCCCACTAGCGGCGGGGGGCTCGGACGGGGAGCTGTTTTTT. Amino acid sequence: CASTPLAAGGSDGELFF.

The chain has TRBV30 and TRBJ1-1; D is unclear. The CDR3 loop spans 13 amino acids. Germline V gene lookup returns CDR1 GTSNPN and CDR2 SVGIG (reference sequence). V was shortened by 4 bases and J by 3 bases, with 12 bases between the two germline ends. As DNA, the CDR3 is TGTGCCTGGACTACCCGTCGGGACACTGAAGCTTTCTTT. This translates into CAWTTRRDTEAFF.

The chain recombines TRBV9 with TRBJ1-1, with D possibly TRBD1 on 5 matching bases. Germline loops: CDR1 SGDLS, CDR2 YYNGEE. This CDR3 comprises 15 residues. The ends were cut back, 0 bases at V and 7 bases at J, with 16 bases in the middle. The CDR3 region is CASSVVGVEWDEAFF. The DNA of the CDR3 is TGTGCCAGCAGCGTAGTAGGGGTTGAATGGGATGAAGCTTTCTTT.

This chain uses TRBV28 with TRBJ2-1; D ambiguous. Trimming pared 1 base from V and 7 bases from J, leaving 5 bases between. The CDR3 is made up of 12 amino acids. Germline-derived CDR1 and CDR2 are MDHEN and SYDVKM. CDR3 loop: CASSLYGNEQFF. Here the CDR3 DNA reads TGTGCCAGCAGTTTATATGGGAATGAGCAGTTCTTC.

The chain employs TRBV7-3 and TRBJ2-3; TRBD2 might be the D (8 bases). The germline V gene has CDR1 SGHTA and CDR2 FQGTGA. This CDR3 comprises 15 residues. V gave up 4 bases and J gave up 6 bases, with 17 bases separating them. CDR3 DNA: TGTGCCAGCAGCTCAGGGGGGACTAGAAGCGATACGCAGTATTTT. Its protein product is CASSSGGTRSDTQYF.